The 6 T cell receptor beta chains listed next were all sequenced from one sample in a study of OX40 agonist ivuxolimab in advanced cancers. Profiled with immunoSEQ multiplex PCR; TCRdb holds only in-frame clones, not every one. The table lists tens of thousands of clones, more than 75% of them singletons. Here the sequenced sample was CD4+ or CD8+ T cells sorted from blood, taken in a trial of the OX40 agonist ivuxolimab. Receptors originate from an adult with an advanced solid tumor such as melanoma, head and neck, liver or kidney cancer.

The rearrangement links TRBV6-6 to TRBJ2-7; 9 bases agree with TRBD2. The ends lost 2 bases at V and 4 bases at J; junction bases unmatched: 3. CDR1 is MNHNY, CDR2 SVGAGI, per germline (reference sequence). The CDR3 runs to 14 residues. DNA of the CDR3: TGTGCCAGCAGTTACGCGGGAGGGCCTTACGAGCAGTACTTC. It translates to CASSYAGGPYEQYF.

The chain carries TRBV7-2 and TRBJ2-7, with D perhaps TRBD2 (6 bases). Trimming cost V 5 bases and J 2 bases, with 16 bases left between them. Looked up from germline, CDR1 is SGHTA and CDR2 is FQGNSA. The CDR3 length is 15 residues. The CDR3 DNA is TGTGCCAGCAGCACGGGACTTGCCGTTGCCTACGAGCAGTACTTC. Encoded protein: CASSTGLAVAYEQYF.

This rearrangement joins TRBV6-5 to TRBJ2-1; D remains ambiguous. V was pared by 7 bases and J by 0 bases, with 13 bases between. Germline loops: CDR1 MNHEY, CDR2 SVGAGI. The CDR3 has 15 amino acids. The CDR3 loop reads CASTPYRSSYNEQFF. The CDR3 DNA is TGTGCCAGCACCCCTTACCGCAGCTCCTACAATGAGCAGTTCTTC.

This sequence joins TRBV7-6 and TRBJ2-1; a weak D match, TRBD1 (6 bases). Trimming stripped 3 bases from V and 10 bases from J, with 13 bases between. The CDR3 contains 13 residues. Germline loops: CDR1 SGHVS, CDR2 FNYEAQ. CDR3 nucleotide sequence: TGTGCCAGCAGCTTTTTACAGGGAAACGAGCAGTTCTTC. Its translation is CASSFLQGNEQFF.

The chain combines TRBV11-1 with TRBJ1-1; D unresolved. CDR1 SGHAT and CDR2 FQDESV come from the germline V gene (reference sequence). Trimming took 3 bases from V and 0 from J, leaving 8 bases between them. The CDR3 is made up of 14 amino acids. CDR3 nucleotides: TGTGCCAGCAGCTTCACAGCTATGAACACTGAAGCTTTCTTT. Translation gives CASSFTAMNTEAFF.

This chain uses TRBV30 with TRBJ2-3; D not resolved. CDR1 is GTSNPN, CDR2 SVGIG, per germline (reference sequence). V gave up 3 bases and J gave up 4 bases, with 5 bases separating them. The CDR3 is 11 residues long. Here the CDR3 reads CAWSQADTQYF. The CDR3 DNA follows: TGTGCCTGGAGCCAGGCAGATACGCAGTATTTT. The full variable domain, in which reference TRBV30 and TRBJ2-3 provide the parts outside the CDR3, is SQTIHQWPATLVQPVGSPLSLECTVEGTSNPNLYWYRQAAGRGLQLLFYSVGIGQISSEVPQNLSASRPQDRQFILSSKKLLLSDSGFYLCAWSQADTQYFGPGTRLTVL.